This TCR beta chain was observed in a study of regulatory T cells in long-lasting Graves disease. The time point was: newly diagnosed GD, antithyroid drugs for less than 3 months. Preparation of the TCR library used RNA extracted from PBMCs. Both iRepertoire HTBI primers and Arm-PCR of CDR3 regions were used to build the TCR beta libraries. TCRdb independently ran MiXCR on the multiplex PCR reads; one entry per CDR3 protein. The sample shows hundreds of thousands of distinct CDR3 sequences, about 16% of them seen only once. The V gene end was trimmed by 4 bases and the J gene end by 4 bases; junction bases not matched to a gene: 8. Germline V gene data show CDR1 as DFQATT and CDR2 as SNEGSKA (reference sequence). The CDR3 runs to 14 residues. These same data were also listed under a study on T cells in Graves' hyperthyroidism and ophthalmopathy.

The receptor was derived from a woman aged 40 to 65 with Graves disease. Specimen: peripheral blood mononuclear cells (PBMCs), collected at new diagnosis, from a patient treated with antithyroid drugs. This rearrangement joins TRBV20-1 to TRBJ2-7; TRBD1 aligns across 9 bases. The DNA for the CDR3 is TGCAGTGCTAAAAGACAGGGGGAAGATTACGAGCAGTACTTC. Translated, it gives CSAKRQGEDYEQYF.